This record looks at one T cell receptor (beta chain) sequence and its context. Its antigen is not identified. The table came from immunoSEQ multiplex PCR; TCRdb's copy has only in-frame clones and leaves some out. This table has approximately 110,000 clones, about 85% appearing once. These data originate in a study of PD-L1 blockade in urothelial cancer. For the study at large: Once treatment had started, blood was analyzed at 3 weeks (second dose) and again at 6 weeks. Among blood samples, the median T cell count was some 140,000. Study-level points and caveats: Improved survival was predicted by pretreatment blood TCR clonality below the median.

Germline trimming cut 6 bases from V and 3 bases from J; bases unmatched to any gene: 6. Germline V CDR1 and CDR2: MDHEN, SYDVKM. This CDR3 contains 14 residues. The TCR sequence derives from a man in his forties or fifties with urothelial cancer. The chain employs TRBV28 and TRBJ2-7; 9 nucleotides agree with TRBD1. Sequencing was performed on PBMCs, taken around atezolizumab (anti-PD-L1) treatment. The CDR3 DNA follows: TGTGCCAGCAGATCCGGGACAGGGTTCTACGAGCAGTACTTC. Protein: CASRSGTGFYEQYF.